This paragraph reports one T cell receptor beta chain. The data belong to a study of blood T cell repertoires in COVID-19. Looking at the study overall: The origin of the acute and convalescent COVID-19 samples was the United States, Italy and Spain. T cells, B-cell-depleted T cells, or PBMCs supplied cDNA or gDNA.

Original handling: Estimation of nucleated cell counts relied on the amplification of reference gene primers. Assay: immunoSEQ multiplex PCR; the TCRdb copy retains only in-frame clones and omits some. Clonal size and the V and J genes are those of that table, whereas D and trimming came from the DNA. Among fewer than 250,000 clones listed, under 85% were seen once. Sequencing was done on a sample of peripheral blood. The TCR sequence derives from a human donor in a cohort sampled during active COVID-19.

The chain's CDR3 is CASSQFRQGPGNTIYF. Written as DNA, the CDR3 is TGTGCCAGCAGCCAGTTCCGACAGGGTCCAGGAAACACCATATATTTT. The chain joins TRBV14 to TRBJ1-3; 7 nucleotides line up with TRBD1. Looked up from germline, CDR1 is SGHDN and CDR2 is FVKESK. CDR3 size: 16 residues. Germline trimming cut 3 bases from V and 4 bases from J; bases unmatched to any gene: 9.